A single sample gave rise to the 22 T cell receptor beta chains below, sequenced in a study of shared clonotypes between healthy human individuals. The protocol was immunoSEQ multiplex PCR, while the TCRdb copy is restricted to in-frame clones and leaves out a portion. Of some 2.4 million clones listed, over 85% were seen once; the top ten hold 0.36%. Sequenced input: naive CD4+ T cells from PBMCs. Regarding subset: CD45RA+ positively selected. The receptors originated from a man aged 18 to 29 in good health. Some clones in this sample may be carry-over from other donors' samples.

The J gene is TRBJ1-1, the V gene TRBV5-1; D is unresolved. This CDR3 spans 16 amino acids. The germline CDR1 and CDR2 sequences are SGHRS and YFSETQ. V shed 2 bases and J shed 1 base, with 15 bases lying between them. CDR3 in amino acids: CASSFGVGKRNTEAFF. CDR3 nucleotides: TGCGCCAGCAGCTTCGGGGTGGGGAAAAGGAACACTGAAGCTTTCTTT.

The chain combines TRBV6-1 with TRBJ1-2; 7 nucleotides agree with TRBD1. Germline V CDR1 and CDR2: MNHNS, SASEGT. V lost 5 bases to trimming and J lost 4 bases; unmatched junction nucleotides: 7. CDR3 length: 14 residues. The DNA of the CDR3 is TGTGCCAGCAGTTTTGACAGGGTAGTCTATGGCTACACCTTC. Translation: CASSFDRVVYGYTF.

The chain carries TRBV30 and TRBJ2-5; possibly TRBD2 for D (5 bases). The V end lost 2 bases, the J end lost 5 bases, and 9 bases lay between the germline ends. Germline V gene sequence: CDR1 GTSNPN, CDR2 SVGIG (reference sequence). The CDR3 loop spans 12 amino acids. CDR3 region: CAWSSSGETQYF. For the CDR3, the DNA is TGTGCCTGGAGTTCAAGCGGTGAGACCCAGTACTTC.

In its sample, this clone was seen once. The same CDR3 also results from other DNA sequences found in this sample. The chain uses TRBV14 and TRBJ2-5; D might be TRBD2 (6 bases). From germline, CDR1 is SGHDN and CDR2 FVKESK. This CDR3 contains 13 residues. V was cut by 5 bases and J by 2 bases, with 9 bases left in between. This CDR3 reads CASSLGLQETQYF. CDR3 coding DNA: TGTGCCAGCAGCTTGGGACTTCAAGAGACCCAGTACTTC.

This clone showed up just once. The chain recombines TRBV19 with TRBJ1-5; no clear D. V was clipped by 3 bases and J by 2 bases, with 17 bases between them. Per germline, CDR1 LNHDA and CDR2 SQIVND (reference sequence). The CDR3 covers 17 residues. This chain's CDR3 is CASSILPGSMGNQPQHF. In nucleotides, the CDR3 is TGTGCCAGTAGTATTCTCCCCGGGTCTATGGGCAATCAGCCCCAGCATTTT.

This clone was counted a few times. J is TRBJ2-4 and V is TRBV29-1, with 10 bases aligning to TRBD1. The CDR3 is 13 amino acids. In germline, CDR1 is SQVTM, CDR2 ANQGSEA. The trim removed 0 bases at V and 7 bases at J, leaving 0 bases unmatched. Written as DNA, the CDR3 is TGCAGCGTTGAAGAGACAGGGGGCAACATTCAGTACTTC. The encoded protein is CSVEETGGNIQYF.

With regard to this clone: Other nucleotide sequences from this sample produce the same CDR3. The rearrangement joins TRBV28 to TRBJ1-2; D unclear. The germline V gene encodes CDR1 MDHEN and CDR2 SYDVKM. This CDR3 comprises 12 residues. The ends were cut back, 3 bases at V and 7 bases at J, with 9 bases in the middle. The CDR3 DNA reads TGTGCCAGCAGTTTGAGCGACGGTGGCTACACCTTC. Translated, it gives CASSLSDGGYTF.

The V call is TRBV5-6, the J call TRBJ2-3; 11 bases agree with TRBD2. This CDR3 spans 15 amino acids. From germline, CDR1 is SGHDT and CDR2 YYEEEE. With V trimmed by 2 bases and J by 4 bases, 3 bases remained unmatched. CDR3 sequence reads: CASSFGLAGSDTQYF. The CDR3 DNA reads TGTGCCAGCAGCTTTGGACTAGCGGGCTCAGATACGCAGTATTTT.

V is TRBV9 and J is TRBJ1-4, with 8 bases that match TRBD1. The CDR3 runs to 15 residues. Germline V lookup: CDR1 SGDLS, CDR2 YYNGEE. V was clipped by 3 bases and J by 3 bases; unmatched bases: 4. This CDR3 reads CASSADRGANEKLFF. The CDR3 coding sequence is TGTGCCAGCAGCGCTGACAGGGGAGCTAATGAAAAACTGTTTTTT.

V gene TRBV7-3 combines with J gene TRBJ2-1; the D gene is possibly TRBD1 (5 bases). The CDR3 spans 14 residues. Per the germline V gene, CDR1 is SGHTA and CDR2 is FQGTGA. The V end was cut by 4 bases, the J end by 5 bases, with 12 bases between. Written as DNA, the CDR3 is TGTGCCAGCAGCTGGGGTGGACAAAACAATGAGCAGTTCTTC. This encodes CASSWGGQNNEQFF.

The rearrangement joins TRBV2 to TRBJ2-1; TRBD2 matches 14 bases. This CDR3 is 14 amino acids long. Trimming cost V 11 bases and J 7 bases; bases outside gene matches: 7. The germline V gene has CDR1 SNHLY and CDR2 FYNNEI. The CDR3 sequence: CAATGLAGVNEQFF. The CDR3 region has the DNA TGTGCCGCCACGGGACTAGCGGGAGTTAATGAGCAGTTCTTC.

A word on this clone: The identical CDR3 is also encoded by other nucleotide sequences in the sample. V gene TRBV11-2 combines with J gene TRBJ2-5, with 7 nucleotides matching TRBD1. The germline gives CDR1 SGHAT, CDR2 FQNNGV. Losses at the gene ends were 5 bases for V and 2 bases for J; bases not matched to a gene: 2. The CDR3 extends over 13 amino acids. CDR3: CASSLGQQETQYF. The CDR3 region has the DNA TGTGCCAGCAGCCTGGGACAGCAAGAGACCCAGTACTTC.

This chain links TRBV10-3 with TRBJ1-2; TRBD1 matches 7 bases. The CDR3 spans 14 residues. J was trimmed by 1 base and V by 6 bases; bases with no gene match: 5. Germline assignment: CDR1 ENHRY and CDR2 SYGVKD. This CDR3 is CAIRTGSINYGYTF. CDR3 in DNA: TGTGCCATCAGGACAGGGTCTATTAACTATGGCTACACCTTC.

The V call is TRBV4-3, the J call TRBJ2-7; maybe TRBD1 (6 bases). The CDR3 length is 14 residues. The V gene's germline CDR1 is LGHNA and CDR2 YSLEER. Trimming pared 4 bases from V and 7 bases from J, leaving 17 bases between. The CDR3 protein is CASSPSTGPGEQYF. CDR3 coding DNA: TGCGCCAGCAGCCCTTCCACAGGGCCGGGGGAGCAGTACTTC.

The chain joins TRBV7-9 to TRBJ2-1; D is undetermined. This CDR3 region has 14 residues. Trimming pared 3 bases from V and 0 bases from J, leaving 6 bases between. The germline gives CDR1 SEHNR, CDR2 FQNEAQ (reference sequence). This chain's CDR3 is CASSFYSSYNEQFF. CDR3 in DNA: TGTGCCAGCAGCTTTTACAGCTCCTACAATGAGCAGTTCTTC.

The CDR3 protein is CASSLSGGGRNNEKLFF. CDR3 sequence (DNA): TGTGCCAGCAGCTTAAGTGGGGGCGGGCGCAATAATGAAAAACTGTTTTTT. The chain links TRBV7-7 to TRBJ1-4; maybe TRBD1 (6 bases). V was cut by 2 bases and J by 4 bases, with 17 bases left in between. Germline CDR1 reads SSHAT; CDR2 reads FNYEAQ (reference sequence). There are 17 residues in the CDR3.

The DNA of the CDR3 is TGTGCCATCAGTGATCGGCCGGTCACCGGGGAGCTGTTTTTT. Its protein is CAISDRPVTGELFF. The V call is TRBV10-3, the J call TRBJ2-2, with D hard to call. Germline V CDR1 and CDR2: ENHRY, SYGVKD. V was trimmed by 3 bases and J by 4 bases, leaving 9 bases between them. This CDR3 comprises 14 residues.

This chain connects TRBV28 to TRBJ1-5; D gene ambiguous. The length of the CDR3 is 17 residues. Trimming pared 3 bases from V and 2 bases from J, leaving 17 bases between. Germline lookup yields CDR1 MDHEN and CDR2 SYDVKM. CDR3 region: CASSFSLSGIGNQPQHF. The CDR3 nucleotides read TGTGCCAGCAGTTTCTCCCTGTCGGGGATCGGCAATCAGCCCCAGCATTTT.

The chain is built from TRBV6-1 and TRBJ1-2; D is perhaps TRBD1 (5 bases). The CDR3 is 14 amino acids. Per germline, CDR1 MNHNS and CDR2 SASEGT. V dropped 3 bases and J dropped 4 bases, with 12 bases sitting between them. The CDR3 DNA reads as TGTGCCAGCAGTGAGAGAACAGGTGTCTATGGCTACACCTTC. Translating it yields CASSERTGVYGYTF.

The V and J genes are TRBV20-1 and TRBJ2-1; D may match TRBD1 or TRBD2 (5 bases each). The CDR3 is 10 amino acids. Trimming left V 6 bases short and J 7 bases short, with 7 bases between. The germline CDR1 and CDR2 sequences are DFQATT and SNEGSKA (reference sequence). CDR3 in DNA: TGCAGTGCCGAGGGGAATGAGCAGTTCTTC. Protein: CSAEGNEQFF.

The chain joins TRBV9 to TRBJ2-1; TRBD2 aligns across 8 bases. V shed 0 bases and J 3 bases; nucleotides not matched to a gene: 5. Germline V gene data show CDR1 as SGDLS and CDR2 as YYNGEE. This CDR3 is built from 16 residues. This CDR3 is CASSVDELADYNEQFF. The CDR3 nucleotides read TGTGCCAGCAGCGTAGATGAACTAGCGGACTACAATGAGCAGTTCTTC.

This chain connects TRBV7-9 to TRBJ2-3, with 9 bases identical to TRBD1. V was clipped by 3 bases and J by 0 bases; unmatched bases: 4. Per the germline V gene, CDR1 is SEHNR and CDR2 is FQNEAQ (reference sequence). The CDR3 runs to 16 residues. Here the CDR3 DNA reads TGTGCCAGCAGCTTTTACGGGACAGGGAGCACAGATACGCAGTATTTT. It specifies CASSFYGTGSTDTQYF.